This record looks at one TCR beta chain sequence and its context. As processed by the authors: From reference gene primer amplification, estimates of nucleated cell counts were derived. This table comes from immunoSEQ multiplex PCR, and its TCRdb copy is limited to in-frame clones, with some not included. V and J calls and clone size come straight from that table; D and trimming were deduced from the DNA. The sample has around 240,000 clones, around 87% seen once. These data originate in a study of blood T cell repertoires in COVID-19. Looking at the study overall: COVID-19 samples collected from the United States, Italy and Spain covered acute and convalescent phases. PBMCs, B-cell-depleted T cells, or T cells provided the cDNA or gDNA that made up the material.

The sequence derives from a woman in her 30s who had recovered from COVID-19. The sample comprised peripheral blood.

The CDR3 DNA is TGTGCCACCAGCAGAGGTGGACAGGCTGGAAACACCATATATTTT. Translation gives CATSRGGQAGNTIYF. The V and J genes are TRBV15 and TRBJ1-3, with 7 bases that match TRBD1. This CDR3 comprises 15 residues. V shed 1 base, J shed 2 bases, and the junction held 2 bases outside the gene matches. Germline CDR1 reads LNHNV; CDR2 reads YYDKDF (reference sequence).